This T cell receptor beta chain was recovered during a study of shared clonotypes between healthy human individuals. Whole-study results and caveats: The genetic and exposure-history diversity represented was limited by few donors.

Turning to this clone: The target antigen is unknown.

V was clipped by 5 bases and J by 9 bases, with 21 bases between them. CDR3 length equals 15 residues. Germline V gene data show CDR1 as SGHKS and CDR2 as YYEKEE (reference sequence). PCR replicates from unsorted PBMC used approximately 300 ng DNA, and this amount was about 30,000 T cell genomes. Sequenced by immunoSEQ multiplex PCR; TCRdb stores in-frame clones only, minus some. This sample has 450,000 to 500,000 clones, with around 80% found just once. The receptor's source is a woman aged 40 to 50 in good health. Some clones in this sample may be carry-over from other donors' samples. Sequencing was performed on PBMCs. The rearrangement links TRBV5-5 to TRBJ1-3; D remains unclear. The CDR3 DNA sequence: TGTGCCAGCAGTTCCCAGATCCTTTCTATAGGCACCATATATTTT. Protein: CASSSQILSIGTIYF.